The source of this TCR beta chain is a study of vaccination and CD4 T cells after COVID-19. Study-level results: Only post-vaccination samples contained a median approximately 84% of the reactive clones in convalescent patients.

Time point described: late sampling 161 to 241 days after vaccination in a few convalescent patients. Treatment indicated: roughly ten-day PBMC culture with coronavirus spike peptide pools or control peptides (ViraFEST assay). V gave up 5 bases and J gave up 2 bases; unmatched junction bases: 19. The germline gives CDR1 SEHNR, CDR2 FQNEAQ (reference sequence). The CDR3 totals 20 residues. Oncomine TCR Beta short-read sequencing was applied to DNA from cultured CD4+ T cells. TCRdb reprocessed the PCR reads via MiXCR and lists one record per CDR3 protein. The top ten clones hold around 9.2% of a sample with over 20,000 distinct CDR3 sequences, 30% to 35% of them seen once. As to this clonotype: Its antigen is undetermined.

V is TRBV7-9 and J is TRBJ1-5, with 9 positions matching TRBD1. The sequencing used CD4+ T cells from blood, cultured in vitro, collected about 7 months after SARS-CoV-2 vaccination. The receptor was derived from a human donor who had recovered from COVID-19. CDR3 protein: CASSQIVGQGTNEGNQPQHF. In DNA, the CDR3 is TGTGCCAGCAGCCAAATTGTAGGACAGGGGACGAATGAGGGCAATCAGCCCCAGCATTTT.